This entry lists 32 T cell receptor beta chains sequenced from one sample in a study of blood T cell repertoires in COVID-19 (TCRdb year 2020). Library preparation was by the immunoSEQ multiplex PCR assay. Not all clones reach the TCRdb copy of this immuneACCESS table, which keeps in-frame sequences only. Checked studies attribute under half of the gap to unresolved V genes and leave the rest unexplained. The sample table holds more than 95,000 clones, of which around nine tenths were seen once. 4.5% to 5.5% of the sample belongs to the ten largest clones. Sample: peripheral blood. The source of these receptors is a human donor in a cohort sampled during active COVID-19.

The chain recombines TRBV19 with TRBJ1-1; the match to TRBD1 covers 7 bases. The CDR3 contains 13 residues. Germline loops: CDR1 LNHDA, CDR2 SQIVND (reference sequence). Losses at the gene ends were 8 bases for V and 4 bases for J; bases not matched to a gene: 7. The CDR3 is CASGDRVGTEAFF. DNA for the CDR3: TGTGCCAGTGGAGACAGGGTGGGCACTGAAGCTTTCTTT.

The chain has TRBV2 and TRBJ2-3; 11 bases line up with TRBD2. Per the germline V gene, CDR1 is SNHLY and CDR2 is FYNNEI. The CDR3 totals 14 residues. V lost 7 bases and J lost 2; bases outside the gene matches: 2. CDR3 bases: TGTGCCAGCAAGACTAGCGGGGTCACAGATACGCAGTATTTT. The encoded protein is CASKTSGVTDTQYF.

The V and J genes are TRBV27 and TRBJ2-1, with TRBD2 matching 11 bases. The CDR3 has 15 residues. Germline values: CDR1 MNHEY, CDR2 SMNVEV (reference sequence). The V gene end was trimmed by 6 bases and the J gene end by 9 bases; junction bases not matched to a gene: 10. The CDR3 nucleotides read TGTGCCAGCAGGCCCGTAGCGGGGGGGCTGGGTGAGCAGTTCTTC. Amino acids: CASRPVAGGLGEQFF.

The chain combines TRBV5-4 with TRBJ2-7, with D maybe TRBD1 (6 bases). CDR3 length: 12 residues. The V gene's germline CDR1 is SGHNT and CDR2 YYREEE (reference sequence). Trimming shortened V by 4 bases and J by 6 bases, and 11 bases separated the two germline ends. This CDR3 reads CASSRQGSEQYF. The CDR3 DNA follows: TGTGCCAGCAGCCGGCAGGGGTCCGAGCAGTACTTC.

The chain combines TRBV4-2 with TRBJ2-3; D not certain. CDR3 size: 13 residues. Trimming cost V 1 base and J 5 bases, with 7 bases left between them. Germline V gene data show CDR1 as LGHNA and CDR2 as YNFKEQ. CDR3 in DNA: TGTGCCAGCAGCCAAGTCGGCGGAGATACGCAGTATTTT. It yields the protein CASSQVGGDTQYF.

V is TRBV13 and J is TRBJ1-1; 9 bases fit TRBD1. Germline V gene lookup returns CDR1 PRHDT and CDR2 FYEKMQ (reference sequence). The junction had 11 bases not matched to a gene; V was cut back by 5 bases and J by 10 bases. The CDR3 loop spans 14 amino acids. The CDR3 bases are TGTGCCAGCAGCCTCCAATCACAGGGGGCGGGAGCTTTCTTT. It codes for CASSLQSQGAGAFF.

CDR3 nucleotide sequence: TGTGCCAGCAGTCCCTTAGGGGGGGCCGACGGGACCCAGTACTTC. It codes for CASSPLGGADGTQYF. J is TRBJ2-5 and V is TRBV6-2 or TRBV6-3; a weak D match, TRBD2 (7 bases). This CDR3 has 15 residues. Germline CDR1 MNHEY, CDR2 SVGEGT. V gave up 5 bases and J gave up 7 bases, with 20 bases separating them.

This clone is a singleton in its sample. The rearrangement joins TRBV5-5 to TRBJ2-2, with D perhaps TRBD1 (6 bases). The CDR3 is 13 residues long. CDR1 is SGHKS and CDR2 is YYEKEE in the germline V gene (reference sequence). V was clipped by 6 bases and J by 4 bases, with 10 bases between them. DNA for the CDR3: TGTGCCAGCAATCTAGGGGGCACCGGGGAGCTGTTTTTT. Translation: CASNLGGTGELFF.

The CDR3 sequence is CASKGQGAQPQHF. DNA of the CDR3: TGTGCCAGCAAAGGGCAAGGGGCTCAACCCCAGCATTTT. The rearrangement links TRBV2 to TRBJ1-5; TRBD1 might be the D (5 bases). The germline CDR1 and CDR2 sequences are SNHLY and FYNNEI. Trimming pared 7 bases from V and 10 bases from J, leaving 17 bases between. This CDR3 has 13 residues. Together with reference TRBV2 and TRBJ1-5, the CDR3 gives the full variable domain: EPEVTQTPSHQVTQMGQEVILRCVPISNHLYFYWYRQILGQKVEFLVSFYNNEISEKSEIFDDQFSVERPDGSNFTLKIRSTKLEDSAMYFCASKGQGAQPQHFGDGTRLSIL.

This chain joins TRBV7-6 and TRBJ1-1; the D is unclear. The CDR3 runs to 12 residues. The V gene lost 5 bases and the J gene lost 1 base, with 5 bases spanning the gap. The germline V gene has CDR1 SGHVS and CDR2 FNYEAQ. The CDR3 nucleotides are TGTGCCAGCAGCCACGGGAACACTGAAGCTTTCTTT. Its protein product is CASSHGNTEAFF.

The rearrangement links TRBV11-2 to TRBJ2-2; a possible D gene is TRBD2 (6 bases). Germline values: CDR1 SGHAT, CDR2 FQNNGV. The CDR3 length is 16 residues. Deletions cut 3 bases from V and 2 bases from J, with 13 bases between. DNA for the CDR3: TGTGCCAGCAGCTTGACTGGGGGGACTAACACCGGGGAGCTGTTTTTT. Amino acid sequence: CASSLTGGTNTGELFF.

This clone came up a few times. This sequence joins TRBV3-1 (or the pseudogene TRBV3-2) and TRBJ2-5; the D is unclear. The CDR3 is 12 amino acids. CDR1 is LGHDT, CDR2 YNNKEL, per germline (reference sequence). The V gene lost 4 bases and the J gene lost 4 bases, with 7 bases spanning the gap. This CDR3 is CASSLSRETQYF. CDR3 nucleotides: TGTGCCAGCAGCCTCTCTAGAGAGACCCAGTACTTC.

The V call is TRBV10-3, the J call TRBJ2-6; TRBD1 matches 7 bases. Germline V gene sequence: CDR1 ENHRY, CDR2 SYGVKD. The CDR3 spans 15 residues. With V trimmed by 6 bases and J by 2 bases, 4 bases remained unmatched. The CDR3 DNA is TGTGCCATCAGCCCCGGGACAGCTGGGGCCAACGTCCTGACTTTC. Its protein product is CAISPGTAGANVLTF.

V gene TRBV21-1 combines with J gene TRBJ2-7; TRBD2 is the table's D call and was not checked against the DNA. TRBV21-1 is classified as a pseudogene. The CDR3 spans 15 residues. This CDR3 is CASSKGGLERREQYF. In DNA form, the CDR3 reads TGTGCCAGCAGCAAGGGAGGGTTGGAGCGTAGAGAGCAGTACTTC.

CDR3 region: CASSVATGGYETQYF. The CDR3 DNA is TGTGCCAGCAGTGTGGCGACAGGGGGTTACGAGACCCAGTACTTC. This sequence joins TRBV25-1 and TRBJ2-5, with 9 bases identical to TRBD1. The germline V gene has CDR1 MGHDK and CDR2 SYGVNS. The V and J ends lost 4 bases and 5 bases, in that order; junction bases with no gene match: 8. There are 15 residues in the CDR3.

In DNA form, the CDR3 reads TGTGCCACCAGTGTTAGCGGGAGGGGGGAGACCCAGTACTTC. Amino acids: CATSVSGRGETQYF. The chain links TRBV24-1 to TRBJ2-5, with TRBD2 identical over 11 bases. J lost 5 bases, V lost 5 bases, and 3 bases had no gene match. The germline CDR1 and CDR2 sequences are KGHDR and SFDVKD. This CDR3 is 14 amino acids long.

The CDR3 protein is CATARGPGYGYTF. CDR3 coding DNA: TGTGCCACCGCCCGGGGTCCCGGCTATGGCTACACCTTC. The gene calls are TRBV28 and TRBJ1-2; D is unresolved. The CDR3 is 13 residues long. V lost 10 bases, J lost 4 bases, and 16 bases lay in between. CDR1 and CDR2 from the germline V gene are MDHEN and SYDVKM.

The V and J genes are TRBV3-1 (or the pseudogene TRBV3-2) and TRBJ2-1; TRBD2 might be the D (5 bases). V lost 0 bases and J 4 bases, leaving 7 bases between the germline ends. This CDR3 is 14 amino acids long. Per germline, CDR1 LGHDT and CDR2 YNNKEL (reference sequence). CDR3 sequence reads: CASSQERVYNEQFF. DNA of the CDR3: TGTGCCAGCAGCCAAGAGCGGGTATACAATGAGCAGTTCTTC.

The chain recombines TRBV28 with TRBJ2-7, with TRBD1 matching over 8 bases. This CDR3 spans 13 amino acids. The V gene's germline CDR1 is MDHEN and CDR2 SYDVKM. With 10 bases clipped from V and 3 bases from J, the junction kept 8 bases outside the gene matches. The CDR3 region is CATTQGASYEQYF. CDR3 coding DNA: TGTGCCACCACTCAGGGGGCCAGCTACGAGCAGTACTTC. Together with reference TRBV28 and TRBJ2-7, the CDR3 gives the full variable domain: DVKVTQSSRYLVKRTGEKVFLECVQDMDHENMFWYRQDPGLGLRLIYFSYDVKMKEKGDIPEGYSVSREKKERFSLILESASTNQTSMYLCATTQGASYEQYFGPGTRLTVT.

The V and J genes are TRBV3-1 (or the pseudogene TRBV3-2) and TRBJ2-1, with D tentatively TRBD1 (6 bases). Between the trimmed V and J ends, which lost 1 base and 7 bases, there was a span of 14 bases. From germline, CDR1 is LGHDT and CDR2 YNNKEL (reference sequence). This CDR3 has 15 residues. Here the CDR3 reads CASSQGRARGNEQFF. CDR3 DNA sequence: TGTGCCAGCAGCCAAGGAAGGGCCAGGGGAAATGAGCAGTTCTTC.

The CDR3 loop reads CASSTRNILAKNIQYF. The CDR3 DNA is TGTGCCAGCAGCACCAGGAATATACTAGCCAAAAACATTCAGTACTTC. The genes are TRBV6-2 or TRBV6-3 and TRBJ2-4; no reliable D call. The CDR3 covers 16 residues. V lost 6 bases, J lost 0 bases, and 15 bases lay in between. Germline loops: CDR1 MNHEY, CDR2 SVGEGT.

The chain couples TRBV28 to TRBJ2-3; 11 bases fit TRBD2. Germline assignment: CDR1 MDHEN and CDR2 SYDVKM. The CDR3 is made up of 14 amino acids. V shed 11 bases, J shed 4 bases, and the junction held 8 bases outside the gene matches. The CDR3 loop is CAVTGTSGPDTQYF. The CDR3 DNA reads TGTGCCGTCACCGGGACTAGCGGTCCAGATACGCAGTATTTT.

CDR3 protein: CASSSEGVKNYGYTF. As DNA, the CDR3 is TGTGCCAGCAGTTCCGAGGGGGTGAAGAACTATGGCTACACCTTC. This chain links TRBV28 with TRBJ1-2; tentatively, D is TRBD1 (6 bases). The CDR3 contains 15 residues. The V gene lost 4 bases and the J gene lost 2 bases, with 14 bases spanning the gap. In germline, CDR1 is MDHEN, CDR2 SYDVKM.

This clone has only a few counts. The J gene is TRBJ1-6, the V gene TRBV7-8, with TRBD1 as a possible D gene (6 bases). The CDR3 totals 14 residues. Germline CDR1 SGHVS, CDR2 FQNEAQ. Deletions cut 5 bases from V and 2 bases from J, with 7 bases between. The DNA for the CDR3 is TGTGCCAGCAGCCAGGGGACCTATAATTCACCCCTCCACTTT. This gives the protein CASSQGTYNSPLHF.

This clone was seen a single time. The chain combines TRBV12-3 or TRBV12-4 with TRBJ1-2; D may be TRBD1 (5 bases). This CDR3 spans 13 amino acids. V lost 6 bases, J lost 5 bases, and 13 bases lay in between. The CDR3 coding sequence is TGTGCCAGCAGGGAGCTGACAGAATATGGCTACACCTTC. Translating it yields CASRELTEYGYTF.

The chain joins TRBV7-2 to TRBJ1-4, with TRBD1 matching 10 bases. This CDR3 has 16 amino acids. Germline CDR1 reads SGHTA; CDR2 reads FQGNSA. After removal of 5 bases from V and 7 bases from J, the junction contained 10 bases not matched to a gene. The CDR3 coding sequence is TGTGCCAGCAGCACTTCCCGACAGGGGGCCGGTGAAAAACTGTTTTTT. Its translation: CASSTSRQGAGEKLFF.

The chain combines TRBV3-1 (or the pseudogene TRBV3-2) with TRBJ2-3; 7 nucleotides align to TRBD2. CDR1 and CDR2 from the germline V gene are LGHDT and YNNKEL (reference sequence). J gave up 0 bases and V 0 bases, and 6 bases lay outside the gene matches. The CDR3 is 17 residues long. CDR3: CASSQDQERGSTDTQYF. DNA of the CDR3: TGTGCCAGCAGCCAAGATCAGGAGCGGGGCAGCACAGATACGCAGTATTTT.

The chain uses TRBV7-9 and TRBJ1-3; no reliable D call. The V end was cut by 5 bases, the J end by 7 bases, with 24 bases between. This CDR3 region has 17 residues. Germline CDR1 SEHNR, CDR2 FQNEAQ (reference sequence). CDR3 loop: CASSPSGGDLLGNTIYF. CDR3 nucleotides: TGTGCCAGCAGCCCCTCGGGAGGAGACCTGCTTGGGAACACCATATATTTT.

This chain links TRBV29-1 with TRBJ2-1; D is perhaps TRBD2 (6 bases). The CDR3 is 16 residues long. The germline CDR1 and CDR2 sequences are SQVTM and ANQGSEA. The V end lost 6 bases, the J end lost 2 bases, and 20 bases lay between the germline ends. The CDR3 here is CSVTRGSGTAYNEQFF. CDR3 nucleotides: TGCAGCGTCACCCGGGGTAGCGGTACCGCCTACAATGAGCAGTTCTTC.

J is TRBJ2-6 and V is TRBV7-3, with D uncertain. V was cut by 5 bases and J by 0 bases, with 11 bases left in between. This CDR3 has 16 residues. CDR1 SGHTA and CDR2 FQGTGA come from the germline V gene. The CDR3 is CASSPLGDSGANVLTF. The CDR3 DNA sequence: TGTGCCAGCAGCCCCCTTGGAGACTCTGGGGCCAACGTCCTGACTTTC. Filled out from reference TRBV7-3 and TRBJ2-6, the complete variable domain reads GAGVSQTPSNKVTEKGKYVELRCDPISGHTALYWYRQSLGQGPEFLIYFQGTGAADDSGLPNDRFFAVRPEGSVSTLKIQRTERGDSAVYLCASSPLGDSGANVLTFGAGSRLTVL.

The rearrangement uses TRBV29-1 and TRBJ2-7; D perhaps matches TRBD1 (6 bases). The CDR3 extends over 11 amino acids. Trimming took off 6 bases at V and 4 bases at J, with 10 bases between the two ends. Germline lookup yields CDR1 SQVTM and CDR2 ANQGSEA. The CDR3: CSVARGYEQYF. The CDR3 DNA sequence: TGCAGCGTAGCCAGGGGTTACGAGCAGTACTTC.

The CDR3 nucleotides read TGTGCCAGCAGCTTAGGGAGGACAGCGTTCTATGAGCAGTTCTTC. Translated, it gives CASSLGRTAFYEQFF. V usage is TRBV7-8 and J usage is TRBJ2-1; D might be TRBD1 (6 bases). V dropped 1 base and J dropped 8 bases, with 15 bases sitting between them. The CDR3 consists of 15 residues. Germline V gene sequence: CDR1 SGHVS, CDR2 FQNEAQ.